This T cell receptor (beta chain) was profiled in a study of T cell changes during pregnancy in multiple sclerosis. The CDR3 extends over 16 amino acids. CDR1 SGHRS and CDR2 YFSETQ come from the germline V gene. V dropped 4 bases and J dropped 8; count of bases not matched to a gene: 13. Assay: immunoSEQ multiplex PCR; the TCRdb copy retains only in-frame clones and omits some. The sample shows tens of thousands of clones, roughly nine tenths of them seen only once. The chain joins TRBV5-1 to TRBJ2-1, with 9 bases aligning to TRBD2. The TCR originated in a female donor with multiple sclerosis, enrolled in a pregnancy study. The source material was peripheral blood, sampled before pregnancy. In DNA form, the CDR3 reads TGCGCCAGCAGCCTGGTGGCGGGGGGGCTTGTCGATGAGCAGTTCTTC. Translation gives CASSLVAGGLVDEQFF.